This T cell receptor (beta chain) was documented in a study of OX40 agonist ivuxolimab in advanced cancers. Background on the study: Participants, approximately 81% male, averaged roughly 60 years of age, ranging from roughly 20 to 79. Findings and limits, study-wide: Averaged across samples, CD8+ T cells carried more expanded clones than CD4+ did.

Concerning this clone: Its specificity is not known.

Assay: immunoSEQ multiplex PCR; the TCRdb copy retains only in-frame clones and omits some. The table includes over 10,000 clones, around 80% detected once. This clonotype originated in an adult with an advanced solid tumor such as melanoma, head and neck, liver or kidney cancer. Material: CD4+ or CD8+ T cells sorted from blood, obtained in a trial of the OX40 agonist ivuxolimab.

The CDR3 region is CASSGAYVNRSYGYTF. CDR3 nucleotide sequence: TGCGCCAGCAGCGGCGCCTACGTGAATCGGAGCTATGGCTACACCTTC. The chain is built from TRBV5-1 and TRBJ1-2; D unresolved. Germline-derived CDR1 and CDR2 are SGHRS and YFSETQ. Trimming stripped 4 bases from V and 4 bases from J, with 20 bases between. The CDR3 sequence is 16 residues long.